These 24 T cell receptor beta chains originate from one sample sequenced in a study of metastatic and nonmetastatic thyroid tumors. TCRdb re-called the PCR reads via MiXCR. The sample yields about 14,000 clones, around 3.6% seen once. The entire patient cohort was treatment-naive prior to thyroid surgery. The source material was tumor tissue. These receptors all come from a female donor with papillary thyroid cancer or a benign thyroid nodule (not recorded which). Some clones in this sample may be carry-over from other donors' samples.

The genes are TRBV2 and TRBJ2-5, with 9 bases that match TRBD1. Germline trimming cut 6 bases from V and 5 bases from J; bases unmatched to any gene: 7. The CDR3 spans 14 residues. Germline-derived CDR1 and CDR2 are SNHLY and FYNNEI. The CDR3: CASRNRDRAETQYF. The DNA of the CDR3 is TGTGCCAGCAGAAACCGGGACAGGGCTGAGACCCAGTACTTC. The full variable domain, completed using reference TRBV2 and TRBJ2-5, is EPEVTQTPSHQVTQMGQEVILRCVPISNHLYFYWYRQILGQKVEFLVSFYNNEISEKSEIFDDQFSVERPDGSNFTLKIRSTKLEDSAMYFCASRNRDRAETQYFGPGTRLLVL.

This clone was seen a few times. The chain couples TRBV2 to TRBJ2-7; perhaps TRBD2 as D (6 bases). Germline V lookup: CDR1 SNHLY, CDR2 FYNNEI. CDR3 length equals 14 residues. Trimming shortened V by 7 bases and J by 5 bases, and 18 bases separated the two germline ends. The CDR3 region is CASIDRAAGNEQYF. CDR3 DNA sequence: TGTGCCAGCATTGACCGTGCGGCGGGGAACGAGCAGTACTTC.

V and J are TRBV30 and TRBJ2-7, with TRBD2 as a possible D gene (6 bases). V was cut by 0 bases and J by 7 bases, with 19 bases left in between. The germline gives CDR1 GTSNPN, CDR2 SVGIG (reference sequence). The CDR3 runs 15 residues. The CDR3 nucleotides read TGTGCCTGGAGTGTGGGAGGAGGGAGCACTAGAGAGCAGTACTTC. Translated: CAWSVGGGSTREQYF. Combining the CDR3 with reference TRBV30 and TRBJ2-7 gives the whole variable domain SQTIHQWPATLVQPVGSPLSLECTVEGTSNPNLYWYRQAAGRGLQLLFYSVGIGQISSEVPQNLSASRPQDRQFILSSKKLLLSDSGFYLCAWSVGGGSTREQYFGPGTRLTVT.

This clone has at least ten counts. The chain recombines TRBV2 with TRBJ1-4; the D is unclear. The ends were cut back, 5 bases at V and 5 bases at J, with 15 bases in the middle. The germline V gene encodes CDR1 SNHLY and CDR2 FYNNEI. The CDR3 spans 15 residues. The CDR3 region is CASSLNLPGNEKLFF. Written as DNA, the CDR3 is TGTGCCAGCAGTTTGAATCTACCAGGCAATGAAAAACTGTTTTTT.

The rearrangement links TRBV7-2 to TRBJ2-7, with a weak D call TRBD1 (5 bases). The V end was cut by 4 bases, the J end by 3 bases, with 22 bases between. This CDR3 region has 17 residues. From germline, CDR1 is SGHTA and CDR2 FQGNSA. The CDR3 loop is CASSYTRMVWGGYEQYF. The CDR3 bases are TGTGCCAGCAGCTATACAAGAATGGTTTGGGGCGGCTACGAGCAGTACTTC.

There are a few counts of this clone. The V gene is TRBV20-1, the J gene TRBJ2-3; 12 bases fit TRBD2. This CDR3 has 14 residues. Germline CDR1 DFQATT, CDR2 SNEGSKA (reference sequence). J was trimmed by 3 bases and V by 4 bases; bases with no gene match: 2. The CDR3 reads CSATGLAGTDTQYF. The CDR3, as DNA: TGCAGTGCTACAGGACTAGCGGGAACAGATACGCAGTATTTT.

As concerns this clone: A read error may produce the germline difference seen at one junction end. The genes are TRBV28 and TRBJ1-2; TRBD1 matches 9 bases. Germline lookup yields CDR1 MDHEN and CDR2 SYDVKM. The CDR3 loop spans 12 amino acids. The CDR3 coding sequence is TGTGCCAGCAGTTTAGGGACAGGGTTCGGAGTCTTC. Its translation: CASSLGTGFGVF.

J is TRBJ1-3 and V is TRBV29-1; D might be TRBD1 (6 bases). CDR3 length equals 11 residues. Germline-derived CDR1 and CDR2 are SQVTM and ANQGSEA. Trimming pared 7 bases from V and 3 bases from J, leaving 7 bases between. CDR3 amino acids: CSADSGNTIYF. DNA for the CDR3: TGCAGCGCGGACAGTGGAAACACCATATATTTT.

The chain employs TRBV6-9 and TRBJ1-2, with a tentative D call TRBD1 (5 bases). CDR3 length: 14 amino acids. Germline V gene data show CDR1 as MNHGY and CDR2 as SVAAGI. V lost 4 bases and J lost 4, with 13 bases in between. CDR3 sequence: CASSFSDSSYGYTF. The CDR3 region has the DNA TGTGCCAGCAGTTTTTCCGACAGCTCCTATGGCTACACCTTC.

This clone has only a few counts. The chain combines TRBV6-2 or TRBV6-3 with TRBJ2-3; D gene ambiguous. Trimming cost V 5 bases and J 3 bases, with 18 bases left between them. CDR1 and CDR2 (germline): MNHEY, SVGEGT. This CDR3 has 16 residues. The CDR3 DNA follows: TGTGCCAGCAGTCCCCTTCGCAGGAGTAGGACAGATACGCAGTATTTT. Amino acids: CASSPLRRSRTDTQYF.

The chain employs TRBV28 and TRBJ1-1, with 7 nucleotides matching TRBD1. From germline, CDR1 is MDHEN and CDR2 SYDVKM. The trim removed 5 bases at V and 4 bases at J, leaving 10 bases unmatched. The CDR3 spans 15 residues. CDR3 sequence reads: CASSPLTDRVTEAFF. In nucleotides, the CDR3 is TGTGCCAGCAGTCCGCTCACAGACAGGGTCACTGAAGCTTTCTTT.

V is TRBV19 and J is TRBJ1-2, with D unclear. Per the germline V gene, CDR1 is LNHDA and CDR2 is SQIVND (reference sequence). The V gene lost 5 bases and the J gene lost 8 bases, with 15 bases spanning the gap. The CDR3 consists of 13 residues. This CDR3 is CASSGPLRGGYTF. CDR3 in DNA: TGTGCCAGTAGTGGCCCACTCCGAGGGGGCTACACCTTC.

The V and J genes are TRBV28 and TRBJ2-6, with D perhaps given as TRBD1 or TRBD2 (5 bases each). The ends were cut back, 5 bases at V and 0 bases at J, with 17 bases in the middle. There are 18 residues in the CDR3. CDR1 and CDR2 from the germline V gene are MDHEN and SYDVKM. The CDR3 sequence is CASSPLGASSSGANVLTF. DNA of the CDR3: TGTGCCAGCAGTCCGCTCGGGGCCTCGTCCTCTGGGGCCAACGTCCTGACTTTC. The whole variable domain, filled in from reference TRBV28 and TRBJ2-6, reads DVKVTQSSRYLVKRTGEKVFLECVQDMDHENMFWYRQDPGLGLRLIYFSYDVKMKEKGDIPEGYSVSREKKERFSLILESASTNQTSMYLCASSPLGASSSGANVLTFGAGSRLTVL.

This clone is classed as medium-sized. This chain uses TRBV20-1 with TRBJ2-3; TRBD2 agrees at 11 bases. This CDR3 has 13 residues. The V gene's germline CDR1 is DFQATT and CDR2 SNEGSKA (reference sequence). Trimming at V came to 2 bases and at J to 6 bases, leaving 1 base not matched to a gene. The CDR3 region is CSARWTSGDTQYF. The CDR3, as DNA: TGCAGTGCTAGATGGACTAGCGGGGATACGCAGTATTTT.

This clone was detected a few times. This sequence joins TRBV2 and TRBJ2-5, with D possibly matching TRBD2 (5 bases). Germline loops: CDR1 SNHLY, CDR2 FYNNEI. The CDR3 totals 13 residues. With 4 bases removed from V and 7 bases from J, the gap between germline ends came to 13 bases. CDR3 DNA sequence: TGTGCCAGCAGTGTGGAGGTCCGGGGGACCCAGTACTTC. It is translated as CASSVEVRGTQYF.

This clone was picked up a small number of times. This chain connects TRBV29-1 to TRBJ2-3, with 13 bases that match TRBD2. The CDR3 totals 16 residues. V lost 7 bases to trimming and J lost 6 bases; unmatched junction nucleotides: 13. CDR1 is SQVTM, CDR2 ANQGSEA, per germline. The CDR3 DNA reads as TGCAGCGCATGGACTAGCGGGAGTTTATATTCGGATACGCAGTATTTT. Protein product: CSAWTSGSLYSDTQYF.

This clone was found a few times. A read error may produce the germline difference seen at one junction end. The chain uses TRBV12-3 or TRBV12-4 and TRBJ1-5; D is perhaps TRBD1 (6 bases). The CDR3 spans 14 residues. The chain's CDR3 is CASSLGGGNQPQHF. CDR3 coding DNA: TGTGCCAGCAGCTTAGGGGGGGGCAATCAGCCCCAGCATTTT.

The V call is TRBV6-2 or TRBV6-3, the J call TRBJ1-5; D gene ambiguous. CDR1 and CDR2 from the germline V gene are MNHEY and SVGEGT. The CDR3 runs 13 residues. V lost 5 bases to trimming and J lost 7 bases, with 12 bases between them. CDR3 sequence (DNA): TGTGCCAGCAGTCAGGTCGAATGGCAGCCCCAGCATTTT. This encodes CASSQVEWQPQHF.

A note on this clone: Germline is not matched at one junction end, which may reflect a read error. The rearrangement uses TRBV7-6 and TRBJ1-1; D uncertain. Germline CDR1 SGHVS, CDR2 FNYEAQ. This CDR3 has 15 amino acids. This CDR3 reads CASSPGVGRNTEAFF. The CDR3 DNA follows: TGTGCCAGCAGCCCCGGGGTAGGGCGGAACACTGAAGCTTTCTTC.

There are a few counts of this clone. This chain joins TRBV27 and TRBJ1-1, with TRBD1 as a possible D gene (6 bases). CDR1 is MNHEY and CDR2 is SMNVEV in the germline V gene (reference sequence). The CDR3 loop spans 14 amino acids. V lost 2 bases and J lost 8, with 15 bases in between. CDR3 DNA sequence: TGTGCCAGCAGTTTACGGGGGGCTTTATCGGAAGCTTTCTTT. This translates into CASSLRGALSEAFF.

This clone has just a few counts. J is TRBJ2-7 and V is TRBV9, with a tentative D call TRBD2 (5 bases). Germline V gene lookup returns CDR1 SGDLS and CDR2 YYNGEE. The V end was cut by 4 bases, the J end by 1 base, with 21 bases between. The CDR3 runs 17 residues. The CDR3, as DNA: TGTGCCAGCAGCAAAGAAGGAGTACGGGGTGTGTCCTACGAGCAGTACTTC. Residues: CASSKEGVRGVSYEQYF.

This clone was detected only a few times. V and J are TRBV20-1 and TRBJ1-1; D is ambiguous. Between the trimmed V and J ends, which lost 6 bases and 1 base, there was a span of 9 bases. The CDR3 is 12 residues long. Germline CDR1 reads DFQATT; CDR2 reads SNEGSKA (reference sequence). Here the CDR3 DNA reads TGCAGTGCCGCACAATGGAACACTGAAGCTTTCTTT. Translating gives CSAAQWNTEAFF.

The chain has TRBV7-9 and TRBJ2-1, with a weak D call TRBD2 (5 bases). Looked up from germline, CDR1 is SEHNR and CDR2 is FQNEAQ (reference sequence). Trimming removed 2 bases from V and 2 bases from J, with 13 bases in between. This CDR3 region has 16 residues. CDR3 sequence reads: CASSLIGVPAYNEQFF. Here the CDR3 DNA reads TGTGCCAGCAGCTTAATCGGGGTGCCTGCCTACAATGAGCAGTTCTTC. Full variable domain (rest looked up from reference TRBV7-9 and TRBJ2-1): DTGVSQNPRHKITKRGQNVTFRCDPISEHNRLYWYRQTLGQGPEFLTYFQNEAQLEKSRLLSDRFSAERPKGSFSTLEIQRTEQGDSAMYLCASSLIGVPAYNEQFFGPGTRLTVL.

DNA for the CDR3: TGTGCCAGCAGTTTGACCACCGGCAGTAGCGGTACCTACGAGCAGTACTTC. It specifies CASSLTTGSSGTYEQYF. The rearrangement uses TRBV28 and TRBJ2-7; the D gene is possibly TRBD2 (6 bases). Germline V gene data show CDR1 as MDHEN and CDR2 as SYDVKM. The CDR3 totals 17 residues. V lost 3 bases to trimming and J lost 2 bases, with 20 bases between them.